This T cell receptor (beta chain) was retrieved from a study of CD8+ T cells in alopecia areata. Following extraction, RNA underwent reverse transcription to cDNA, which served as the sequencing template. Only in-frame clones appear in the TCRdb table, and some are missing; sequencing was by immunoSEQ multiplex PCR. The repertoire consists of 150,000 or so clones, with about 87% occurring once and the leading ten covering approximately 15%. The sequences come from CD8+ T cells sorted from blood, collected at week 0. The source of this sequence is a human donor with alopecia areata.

CDR3 coding DNA: TGTGCCAGCAGTGAAGCGCTGGTTCCCAGGGACACTGAAGCTTTCTTT. This translates into CASSEALVPRDTEAFF. The chain carries TRBV6-1 and TRBJ1-1, with a weak D call TRBD1 (5 bases). The CDR3 is made up of 16 amino acids. Trimming shortened V by 0 bases and J by 3 bases, and 14 bases separated the two germline ends. Germline lookup yields CDR1 MNHNS and CDR2 SASEGT.